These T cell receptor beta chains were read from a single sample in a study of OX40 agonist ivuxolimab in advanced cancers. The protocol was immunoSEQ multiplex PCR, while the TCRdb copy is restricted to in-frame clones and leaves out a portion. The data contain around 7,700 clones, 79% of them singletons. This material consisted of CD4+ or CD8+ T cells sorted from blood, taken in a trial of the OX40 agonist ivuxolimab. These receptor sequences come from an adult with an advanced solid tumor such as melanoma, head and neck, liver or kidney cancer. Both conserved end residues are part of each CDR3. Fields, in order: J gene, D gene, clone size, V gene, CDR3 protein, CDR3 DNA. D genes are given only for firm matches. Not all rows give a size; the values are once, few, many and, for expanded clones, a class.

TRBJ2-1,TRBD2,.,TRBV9,CASSGRLAGLEQFF,TGTGCCAGCAGCGGCAGACTAGCGGGACTTGAGCAGTTCTTC
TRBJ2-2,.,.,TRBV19,CASSGQSNTGELFF,TGTGCCAGTAGTGGGCAGAGTAACACCGGGGAGCTGTTTTTT
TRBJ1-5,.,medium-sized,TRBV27,CASSFGRGNQPQHF,TGTGCCAGCAGTTTCGGGAGGGGCAATCAGCCCCAGCATTTT
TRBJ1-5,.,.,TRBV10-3,CAISESISDSNQPQHF,TGTGCCATCAGTGAGTCTATTAGTGATAGCAATCAGCCCCAGCATTTT
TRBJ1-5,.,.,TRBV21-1,CASSHAGQCSNQPQHF,TGTGCCAGCAGTCACGCCGGACAGTGTAGCAATCAGCCCCAGCATTTT
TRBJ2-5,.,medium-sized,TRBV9,CASSVEGGRETQYF,TGTGCCAGCAGCGTAGAAGGGGGAAGAGAGACCCAGTACTTC
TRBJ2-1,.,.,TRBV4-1,CASSQGPKYPHEQFF,TGCGCCAGCAGCCAAGGCCCTAAATACCCCCATGAGCAGTTCTTC
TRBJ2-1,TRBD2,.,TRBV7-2,CASSLTSGGAYNEQFF,TGTGCCAGCAGCTTAACTAGCGGGGGGGCTTACAATGAGCAGTTCTTC
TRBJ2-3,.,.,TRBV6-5,CASSFTGTDTQYF,TGTGCCAGCAGTTTCACAGGCACAGATACGCAGTATTTT
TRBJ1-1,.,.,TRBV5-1,CASSPLGGAGDTEAFF,TGCGCCAGCAGTCCACTTGGGGGGGCTGGGGACACTGAAGCTTTCTTT
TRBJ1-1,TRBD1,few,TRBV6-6,CASSFPGQGTEAFF,TGTGCCAGCAGTTTTCCCGGACAGGGCACTGAAGCTTTCTTT
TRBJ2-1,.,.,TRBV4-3,CASSQDRGGLYEQFF,TGCGCCAGCAGCCAAGACCGAGGGGGGCTGTATGAGCAGTTCTTC
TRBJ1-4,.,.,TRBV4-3,CASSKRSATNEKLFF,TGCGCCAGCAGCAAACGCAGCGCAACTAATGAAAAACTGTTTTTT
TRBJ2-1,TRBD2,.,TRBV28,CASSSFAGGTYNEQFF,TGTGCCAGCAGTTCTTTCGCGGGAGGGACCTACAATGAGCAGTTCTTC
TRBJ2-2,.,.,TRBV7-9,CASSPDYTGELFF,TGTGCCAGCAGCCCAGACTACACCGGGGAGCTGTTTTTT
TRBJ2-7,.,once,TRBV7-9,CASSLARVQPYEQYF,TGTGCCAGCAGCTTGGCGCGTGTACAGCCCTACGAGCAGTACTTC
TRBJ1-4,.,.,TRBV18,CASSRGQGTEKLFF,TGTGCCAGCTCACGCGGTCAGGGGACTGAAAAACTGTTTTTT
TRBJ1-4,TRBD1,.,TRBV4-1,CASSLKTGGNEKLFF,TGCGCCAGCAGCTTAAAGACAGGGGGCAATGAAAAACTGTTTTTT
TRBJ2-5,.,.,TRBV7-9,CASSPVLAETQYF,TGTGCCAGCAGCCCCGTTCTAGCAGAGACCCAGTACTTC
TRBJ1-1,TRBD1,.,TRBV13,CASSQQGVKNTEAFF,TGTGCCAGCAGCCAACAGGGGGTCAAGAACACTGAAGCTTTCTTT
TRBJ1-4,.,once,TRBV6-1,CASSEVYASTNEKLFF,TGTGCCAGCAGTGAAGTCTACGCTTCAACTAATGAAAAACTGTTTTTT
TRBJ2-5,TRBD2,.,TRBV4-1,CASSRLSGGQETQYF,TGCGCCAGCAGCCGCCTGTCGGGAGGCCAAGAGACCCAGTACTTC
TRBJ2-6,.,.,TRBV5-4,CASSLGGIGANVLTF,TGTGCCAGCAGCTTGGGGGGGATTGGGGCCAACGTCCTGACTTTC
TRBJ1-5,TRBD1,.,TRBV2,CASSTSGTENQPQHF,TGTGCCAGCAGCACTTCCGGGACAGAGAATCAGCCCCAGCATTTT
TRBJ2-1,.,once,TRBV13,CASSLGPYNEQFF,TGTGCCAGCAGCTTAGGACCCTACAATGAGCAGTTCTTC
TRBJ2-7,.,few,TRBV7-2,CASSFGLSGYEQYF,TGTGCCAGCAGCTTCGGACTGTCCGGGTACGAGCAGTACTTC
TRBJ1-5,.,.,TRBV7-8,CASSLTGGDNQPQHF,TGTGCCAGCAGCCTCACAGGTGGTGACAATCAGCCCCAGCATTTT
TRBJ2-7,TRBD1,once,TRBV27,CASSPVGQGPHEQYF,TGTGCCAGCAGTCCCGTCGGACAGGGGCCCCACGAGCAGTACTTC
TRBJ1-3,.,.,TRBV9,CASSEKVAASLDSGNTIYF,TGTGCCAGCAGCGAGAAAGTGGCAGCCTCATTAGACTCTGGAAACACCATATATTTT
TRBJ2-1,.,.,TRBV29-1,CSVLVWNEQFF,TGCAGCGTTTTAGTATGGAATGAGCAGTTCTTC
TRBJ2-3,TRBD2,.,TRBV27,CASSSHGARGGVDTQYF,TGTGCCAGCAGTTCCCACGGAGCGCGGGGGGGCGTAGATACGCAGTATTTT
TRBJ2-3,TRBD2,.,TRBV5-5,CASSSIAGETDTQYF,TGTGCCAGCAGCTCAATAGCGGGGGAGACAGATACGCAGTATTTT
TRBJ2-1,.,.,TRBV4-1,CASSQVSGPYNEQFF,TGCGCCAGCAGCCAAGTAAGCGGGCCCTACAATGAGCAGTTCTTC
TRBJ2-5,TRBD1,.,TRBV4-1,CASSERARQGQETQYF,TGCGCCAGCAGCGAAAGGGCTCGACAGGGTCAAGAGACCCAGTACTTC
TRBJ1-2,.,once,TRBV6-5,CASSYDPIGNYGYTF,TGTGCCAGCAGTTACGACCCGATCGGGAACTATGGCTACACCTTC
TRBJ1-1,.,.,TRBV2,CASSLTHRNTEAFF,TGTGCCAGCAGTTTGACACATAGGAACACTGAAGCTTTCTTT
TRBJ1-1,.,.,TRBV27,CASSLRGPDTEAFF,TGTGCCAGCAGCCTCCGAGGGCCCGACACTGAAGCTTTCTTT
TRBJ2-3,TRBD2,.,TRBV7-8,CASSLYGGGGTDTQYF,TGTGCCAGCAGCTTATACGGGGGGGGTGGCACAGATACGCAGTATTTT
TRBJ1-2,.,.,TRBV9,CASSVAVGGSATNGYTF,TGTGCCAGCAGCGTAGCCGTTGGGGGGTCTGCTACTAATGGCTACACCTTC
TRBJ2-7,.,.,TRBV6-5,CASTDLYEQYF,TGTGCCAGCACTGATCTCTACGAGCAGTACTTC
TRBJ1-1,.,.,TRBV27,CASSLSGGNSAFF,TGTGCCAGCAGTTTATCTGGGGGGAACTCGGCTTTCTTT
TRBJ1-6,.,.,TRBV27,CASSSRGVFSGNSPLHF,TGTGCCAGCAGTTCACGTGGGGTCTTCTCCGGGAATTCACCCCTCCACTTT
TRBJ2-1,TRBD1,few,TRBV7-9,CASSNPGQGARNEQFF,TGTGCCAGCAGCAATCCGGGACAGGGGGCGAGGAATGAGCAGTTCTTC
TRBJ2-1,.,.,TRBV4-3,CASSQVEGSYNEQFF,TGCGCCAGCAGCCAAGTTGAGGGTTCCTACAATGAGCAGTTCTTC
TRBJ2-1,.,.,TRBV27,CASSLSWDFEQFF,TGTGCCAGCAGTTTATCGTGGGATTTTGAGCAGTTCTTC
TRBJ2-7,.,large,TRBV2,CASSEVIEQYF,TGTGCCAGCAGTGAGGTTATCGAGCAGTACTTC
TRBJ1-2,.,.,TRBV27,CASSLSGIPPNGYTF,TGTGCCAGCAGTTTATCAGGGATTCCCCCCAATGGCTACACCTTC
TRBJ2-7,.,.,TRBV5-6,CASRPGTEPSYEQYF,TGTGCCAGCAGGCCCGGGACGGAACCTTCTTACGAGCAGTACTTC
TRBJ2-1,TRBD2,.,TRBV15,CATSRQLAAYNEQFF,TGTGCCACCAGCAGACAACTAGCGGCCTACAATGAGCAGTTCTTC
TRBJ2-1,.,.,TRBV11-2,CASSPGSYNEQFF,TGTGCCAGCAGCCCGGGGAGCTACAATGAGCAGTTCTTC
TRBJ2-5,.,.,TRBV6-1,CASIPTLSTGETQYF,TGTGCCAGCATACCGACGCTCTCAACTGGGGAGACCCAGTACTTC